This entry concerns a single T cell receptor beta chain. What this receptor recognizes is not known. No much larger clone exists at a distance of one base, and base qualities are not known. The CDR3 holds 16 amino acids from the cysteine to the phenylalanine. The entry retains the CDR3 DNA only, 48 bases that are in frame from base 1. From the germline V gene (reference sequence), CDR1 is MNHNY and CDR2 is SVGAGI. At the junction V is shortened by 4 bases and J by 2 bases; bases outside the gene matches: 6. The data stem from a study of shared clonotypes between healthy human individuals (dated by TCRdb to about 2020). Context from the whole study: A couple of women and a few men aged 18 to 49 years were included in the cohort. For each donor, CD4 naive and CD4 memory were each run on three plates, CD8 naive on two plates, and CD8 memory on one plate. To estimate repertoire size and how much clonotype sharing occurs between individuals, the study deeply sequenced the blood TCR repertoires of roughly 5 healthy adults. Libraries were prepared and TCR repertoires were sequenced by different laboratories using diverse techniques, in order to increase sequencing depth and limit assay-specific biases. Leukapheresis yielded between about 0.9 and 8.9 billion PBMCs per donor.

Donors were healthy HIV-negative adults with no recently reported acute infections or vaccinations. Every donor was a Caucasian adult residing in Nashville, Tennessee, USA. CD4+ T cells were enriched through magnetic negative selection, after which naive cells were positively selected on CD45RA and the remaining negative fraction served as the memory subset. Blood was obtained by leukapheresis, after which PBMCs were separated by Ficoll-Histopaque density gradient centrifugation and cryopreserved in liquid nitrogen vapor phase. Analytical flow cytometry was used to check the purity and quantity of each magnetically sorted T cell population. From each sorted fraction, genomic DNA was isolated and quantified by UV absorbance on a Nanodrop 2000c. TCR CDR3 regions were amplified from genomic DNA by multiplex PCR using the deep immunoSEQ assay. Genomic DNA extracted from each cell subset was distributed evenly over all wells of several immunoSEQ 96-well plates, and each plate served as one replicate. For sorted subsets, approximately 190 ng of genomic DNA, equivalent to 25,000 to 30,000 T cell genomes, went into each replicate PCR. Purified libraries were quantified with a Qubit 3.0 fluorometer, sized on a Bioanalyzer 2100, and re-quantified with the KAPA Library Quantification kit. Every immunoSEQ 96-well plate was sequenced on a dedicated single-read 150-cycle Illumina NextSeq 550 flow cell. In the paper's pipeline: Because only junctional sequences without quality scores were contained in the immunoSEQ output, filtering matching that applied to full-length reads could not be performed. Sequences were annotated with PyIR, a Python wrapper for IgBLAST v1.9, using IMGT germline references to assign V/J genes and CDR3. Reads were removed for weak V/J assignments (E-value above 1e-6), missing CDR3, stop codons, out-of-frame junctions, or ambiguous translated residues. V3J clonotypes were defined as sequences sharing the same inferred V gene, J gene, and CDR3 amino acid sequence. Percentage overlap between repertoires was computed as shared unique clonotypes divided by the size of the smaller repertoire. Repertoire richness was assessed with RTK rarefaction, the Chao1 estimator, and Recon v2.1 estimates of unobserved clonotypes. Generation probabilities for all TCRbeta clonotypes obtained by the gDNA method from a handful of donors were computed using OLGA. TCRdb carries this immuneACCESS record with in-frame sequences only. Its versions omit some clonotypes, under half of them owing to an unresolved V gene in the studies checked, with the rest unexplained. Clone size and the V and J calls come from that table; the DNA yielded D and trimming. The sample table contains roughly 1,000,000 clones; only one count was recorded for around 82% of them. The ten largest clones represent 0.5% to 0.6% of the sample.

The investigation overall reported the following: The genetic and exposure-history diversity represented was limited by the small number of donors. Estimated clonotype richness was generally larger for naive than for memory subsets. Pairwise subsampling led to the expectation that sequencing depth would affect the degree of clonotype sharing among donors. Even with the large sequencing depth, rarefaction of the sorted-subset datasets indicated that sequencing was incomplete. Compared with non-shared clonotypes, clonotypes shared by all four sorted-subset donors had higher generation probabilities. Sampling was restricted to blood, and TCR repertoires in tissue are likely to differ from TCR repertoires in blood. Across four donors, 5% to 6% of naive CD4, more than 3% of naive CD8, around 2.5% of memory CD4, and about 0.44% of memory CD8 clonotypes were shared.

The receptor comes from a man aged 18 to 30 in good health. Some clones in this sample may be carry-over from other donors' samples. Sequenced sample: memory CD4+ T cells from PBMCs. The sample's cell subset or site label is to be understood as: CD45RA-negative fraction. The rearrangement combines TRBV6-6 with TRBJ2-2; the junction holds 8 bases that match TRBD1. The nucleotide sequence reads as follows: TGTGCCAGCAGTTCGCCGGACAGGGATAACACCGGGGAGCTGTTTTTT. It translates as CASSSPDRDNTGELFF.